Each of the 5 T cell receptor beta chains below was sequenced from the same sample in a study of cytomegalovirus exposure and HLA in healthy donors. PCR used 60 Vbeta primers and 13 Jbeta primers. Clones were read by immunoSEQ multiplex PCR, and TCRdb kept only the in-frame ones, dropping some. The sample has 90,000 to 120,000 clones; approximately 79% are singletons. The sequenced sample consisted of PBMCs. The receptors here all came from a man aged 60 to 69 in good health and CMV-seropositive.

J is TRBJ1-5 and V is TRBV7-2, with 7 bases that match TRBD1. The CDR3 covers 15 residues. V trimming: 0 bases; J trimming: 4 bases; junction bases outside the gene matches: 3. Germline CDR1 SGHTA, CDR2 FQGNSA. This chain's CDR3 is CASSLAGTANQPQHF. CDR3 DNA: TGTGCCAGCAGCTTAGCCGGGACAGCAAATCAGCCCCAGCATTTT.

The genes are TRBV7-6 and TRBJ2-1, with D tentatively TRBD1 (7 bases). The CDR3 length is 17 residues. Germline V lookup: CDR1 SGHVS, CDR2 FNYEAQ. Trimming pared 4 bases from V and 0 bases from J, leaving 16 bases between. CDR3 amino acids: CASSSQRGDSSYNEQFF. Here the CDR3 DNA reads TGTGCCAGCAGCTCCCAAAGGGGGGACAGCTCCTACAATGAGCAGTTCTTC.

The CDR3 coding sequence is TGCGCCAGCAGCCCCCCGGGCACCGGGGAGCTGTTTTTT. Translating it yields CASSPPGTGELFF. The chain recombines TRBV5-1 with TRBJ2-2; no firm D call. Germline CDR1 is SGHRS and CDR2 is YFSETQ. This CDR3 is 13 amino acids long. The V end lost 4 bases, the J end lost 4 bases, and 8 bases lay between the germline ends.

Only one count was recorded for this clone. Other DNA variants within this sample encode the same CDR3. J is TRBJ2-5 and V is TRBV5-1, with 9 bases lining up with TRBD1. CDR3 length: 14 amino acids. Germline CDR1 and CDR2: SGHRS and YFSETQ. V shed 4 bases, J shed 2 bases, and the junction held 3 bases outside the gene matches. CDR3 sequence (DNA): TGCGCCAGCAGCCTAGGGACAGGGCAAGAGACCCAGTACTTC. Translating gives CASSLGTGQETQYF. The whole variable domain, filled in from reference TRBV5-1 and TRBJ2-5, reads KAGVTQTPRYLIKTRGQQVTLSCSPISGHRSVSWYQQTPGQGLQFLFEYFSETQRNKGNFPGRFSGRQFSNSRSEMNVSTLELGDSALYLCASSLGTGQETQYFGPGTRLLVL.

The chain links TRBV2 to TRBJ1-6, with a weak D call TRBD1 (5 bases). Per the germline V gene, CDR1 is SNHLY and CDR2 is FYNNEI. V lost 0 bases and J 7 bases, leaving 10 bases between the germline ends. The CDR3 sequence is 15 residues long. The CDR3 region has the DNA TGTGCCAGCAGTGAAGCGGTAGGGGCAAATTCACCCCTCCACTTT. Amino acid sequence: CASSEAVGANSPLHF.